This entry describes one T cell receptor beta chain. The V gene's germline CDR1 is SGHRS and CDR2 YFSETQ. CDR3 length equals 16 residues. J lost 0 bases, V lost 4 bases, and 9 bases had no gene match. Clones were sequenced by immunoSEQ multiplex PCR, and TCRdb holds only the in-frame ones, with some missing. The sample includes 70,000 to 95,000 clones, 80% to 95% seen only once; the top ten take 0.95% to 1.2%. The data stem from a study of OX40 agonist ivuxolimab in advanced cancers. The material was CD4+ or CD8+ T cells sorted from blood, obtained in a trial of the OX40 agonist ivuxolimab. The gene calls are TRBV5-1 and TRBJ2-7; 8 bases are a match to TRBD1. The source is an adult with an advanced solid tumor such as melanoma, head and neck, liver or kidney cancer. The CDR3 loop reads CASSRRPTGDSYEQYF. In nucleotides, the CDR3 is TGCGCCAGCAGCCGACGACCGACAGGGGACTCCTACGAGCAGTACTTC.